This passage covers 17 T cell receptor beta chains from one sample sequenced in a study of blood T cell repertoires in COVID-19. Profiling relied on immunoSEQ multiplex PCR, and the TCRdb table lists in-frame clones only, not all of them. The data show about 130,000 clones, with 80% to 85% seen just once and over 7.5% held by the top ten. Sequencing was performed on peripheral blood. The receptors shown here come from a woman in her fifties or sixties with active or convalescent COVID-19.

In nucleotides, the CDR3 is TGTGCCAGCAGCCCAAGAGGGCGGCGGGATGTTCACAATGAGCAGTTCTTC. Its protein is CASSPRGRRDVHNEQFF. This chain connects TRBV7-8 to TRBJ2-1, with a tentative D call TRBD2 (6 bases). In germline, CDR1 is SGHVS, CDR2 FQNEAQ. V lost 5 bases to trimming and J lost 5 bases, with 22 bases between them. This CDR3 is 17 amino acids long.

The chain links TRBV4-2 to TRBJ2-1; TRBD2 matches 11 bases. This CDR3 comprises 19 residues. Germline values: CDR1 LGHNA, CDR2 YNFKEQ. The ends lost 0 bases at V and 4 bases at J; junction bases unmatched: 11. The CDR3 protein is CASSQDRISGGAGYNEQFF. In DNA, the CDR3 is TGTGCCAGCAGCCAAGATAGAATTAGCGGGGGGGCCGGTTACAATGAGCAGTTCTTC.

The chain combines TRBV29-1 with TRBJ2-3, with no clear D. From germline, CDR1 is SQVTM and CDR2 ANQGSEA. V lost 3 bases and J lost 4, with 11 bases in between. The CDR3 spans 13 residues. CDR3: CSVELASSDTQYF. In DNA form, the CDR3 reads TGCAGCGTTGAGCTCGCTAGTTCAGATACGCAGTATTTT.

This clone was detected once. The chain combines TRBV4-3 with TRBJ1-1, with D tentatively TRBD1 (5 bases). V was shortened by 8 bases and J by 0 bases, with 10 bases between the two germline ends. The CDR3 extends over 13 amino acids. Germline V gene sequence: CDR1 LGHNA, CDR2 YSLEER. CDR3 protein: CASGFRVNTEAFF. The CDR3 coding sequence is TGCGCCAGCGGATTCAGGGTGAACACTGAAGCTTTCTTT.

The CDR3 loop reads CAIGGGGNQPQHF. The CDR3 bases are TGTGCCATCGGGGGAGGGGGCAATCAGCCCCAGCATTTT. The chain employs TRBV10-3 and TRBJ1-5, with D possibly TRBD1 on 5 matching bases. The germline gives CDR1 ENHRY, CDR2 SYGVKD. CDR3 size: 13 residues. Trimming shortened V by 8 bases and J by 2 bases, and 10 bases separated the two germline ends.

The CDR3 DNA is TGTGCCAGCCGCCGACTCTACCGGGACTTGGTCGGGATTCAGTACTTC. Its protein product is CASRRLYRDLVGIQYF. V usage is TRBV28 and J usage is TRBJ2-4; TRBD2 might be the D (6 bases). Germline V lookup: CDR1 MDHEN, CDR2 SYDVKM. Trimming cost V 8 bases and J 10 bases, with 27 bases left between them. CDR3 length equals 16 residues.

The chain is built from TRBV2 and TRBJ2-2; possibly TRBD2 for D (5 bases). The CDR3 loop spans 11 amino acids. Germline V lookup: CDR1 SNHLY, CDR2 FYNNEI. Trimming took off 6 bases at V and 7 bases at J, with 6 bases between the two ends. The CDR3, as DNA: TGTGCCAGCAGCGGAGGCGGGGAGCTGTTTTTT. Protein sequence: CASSGGGELFF.

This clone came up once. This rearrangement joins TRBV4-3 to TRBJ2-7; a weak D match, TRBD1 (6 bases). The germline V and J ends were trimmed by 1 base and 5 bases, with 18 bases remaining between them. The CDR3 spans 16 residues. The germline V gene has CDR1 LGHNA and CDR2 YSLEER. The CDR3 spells CASSQGSTGLSHEQYF. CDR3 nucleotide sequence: TGCGCCAGCAGCCAAGGGAGTACAGGGCTTTCCCACGAGCAGTACTTC.

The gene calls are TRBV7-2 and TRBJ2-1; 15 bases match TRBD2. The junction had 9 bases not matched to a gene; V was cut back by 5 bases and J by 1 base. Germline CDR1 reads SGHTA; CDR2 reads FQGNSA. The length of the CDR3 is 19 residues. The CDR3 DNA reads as TGTGCCAGCAGCCCCCGGACTAGCGGGAGGGCCGGGTCCTACAATGAGCAGTTCTTC. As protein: CASSPRTSGRAGSYNEQFF.

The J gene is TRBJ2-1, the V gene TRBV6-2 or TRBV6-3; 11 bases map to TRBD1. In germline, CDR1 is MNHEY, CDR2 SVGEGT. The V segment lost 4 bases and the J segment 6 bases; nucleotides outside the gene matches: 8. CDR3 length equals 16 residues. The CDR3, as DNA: TGTGCCAGCAGTTCCCGGGACAGGGGGTTGGTCAATGAGCAGTTCTTC. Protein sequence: CASSSRDRGLVNEQFF.

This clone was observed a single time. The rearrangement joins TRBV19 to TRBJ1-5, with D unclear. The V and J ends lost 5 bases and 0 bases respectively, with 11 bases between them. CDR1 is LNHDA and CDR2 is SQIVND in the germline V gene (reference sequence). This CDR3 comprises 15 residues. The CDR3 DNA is TGTGCCAGTAGTCCGCTAGATGATAGCAATCAGCCCCAGCATTTT. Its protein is CASSPLDDSNQPQHF.

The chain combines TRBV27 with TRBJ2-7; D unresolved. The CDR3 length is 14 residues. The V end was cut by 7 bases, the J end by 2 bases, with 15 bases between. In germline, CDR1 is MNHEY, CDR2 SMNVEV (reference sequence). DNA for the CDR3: TGTGCCAGCAAACTCACAGCATCTACCTACGAGCAGTACTTC. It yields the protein CASKLTASTYEQYF.

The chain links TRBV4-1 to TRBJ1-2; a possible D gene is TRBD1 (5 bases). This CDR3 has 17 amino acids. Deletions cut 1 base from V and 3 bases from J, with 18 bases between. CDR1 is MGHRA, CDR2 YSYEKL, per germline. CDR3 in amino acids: CASSQAGSSGGHYGYTF. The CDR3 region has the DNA TGCGCCAGCAGCCAAGCCGGGTCCTCCGGGGGTCACTATGGCTACACCTTC.

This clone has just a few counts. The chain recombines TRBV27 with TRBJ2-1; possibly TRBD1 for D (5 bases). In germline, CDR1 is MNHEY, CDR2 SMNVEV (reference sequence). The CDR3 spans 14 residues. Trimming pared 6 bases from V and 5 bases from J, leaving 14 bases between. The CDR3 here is CASRGAPANNEQFF. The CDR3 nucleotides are TGTGCCAGCAGAGGGGCTCCGGCGAACAATGAGCAGTTCTTC.

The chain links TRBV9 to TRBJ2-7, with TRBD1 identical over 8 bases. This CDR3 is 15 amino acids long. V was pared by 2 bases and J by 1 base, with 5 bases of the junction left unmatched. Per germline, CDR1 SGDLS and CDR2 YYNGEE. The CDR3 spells CASSVTGGPSYEQYF. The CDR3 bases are TGTGCCAGCAGCGTTACAGGGGGGCCATCCTACGAGCAGTACTTC.

This CDR3 reads CAISELSTNEKLFF. DNA for the CDR3: TGTGCCATCAGTGAGCTGTCAACTAATGAAAAACTGTTTTTT. V and J are TRBV10-3 and TRBJ1-4; D gene ambiguous. This CDR3 has 14 amino acids. Deletions cut 2 bases from V and 0 bases from J, with 4 bases between. CDR1 and CDR2 from the germline V gene are ENHRY and SYGVKD.

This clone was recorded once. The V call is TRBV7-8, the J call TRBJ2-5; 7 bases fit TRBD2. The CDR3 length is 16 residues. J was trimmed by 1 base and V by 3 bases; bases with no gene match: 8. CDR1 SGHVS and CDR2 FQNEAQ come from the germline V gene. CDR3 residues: CASSLYPAGIQETQYF. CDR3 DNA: TGTGCCAGCAGCTTGTATCCAGCGGGGATCCAAGAGACCCAGTACTTC.